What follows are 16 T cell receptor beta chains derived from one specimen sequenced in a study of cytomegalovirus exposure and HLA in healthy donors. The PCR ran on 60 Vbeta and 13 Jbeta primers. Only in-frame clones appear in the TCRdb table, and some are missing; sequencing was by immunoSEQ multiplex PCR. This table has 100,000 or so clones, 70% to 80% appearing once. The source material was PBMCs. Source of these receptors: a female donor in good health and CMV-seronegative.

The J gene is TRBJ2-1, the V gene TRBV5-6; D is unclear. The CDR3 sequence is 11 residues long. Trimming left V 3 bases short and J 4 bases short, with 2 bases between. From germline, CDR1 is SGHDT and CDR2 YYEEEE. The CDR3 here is CASSSYNEQFF. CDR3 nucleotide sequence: TGTGCCAGCAGCTCTTACAATGAGCAGTTCTTC. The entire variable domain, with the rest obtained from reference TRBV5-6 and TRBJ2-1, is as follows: DAGVTQSPTHLIKTRGQQVTLRCSPKSGHDTVSWYQQALGQGPQFIFQYYEEEERQRGNFPDRFSGHQFPNYSSELNVNALLLGDSALYLCASSSYNEQFFGPGTRLTVL.

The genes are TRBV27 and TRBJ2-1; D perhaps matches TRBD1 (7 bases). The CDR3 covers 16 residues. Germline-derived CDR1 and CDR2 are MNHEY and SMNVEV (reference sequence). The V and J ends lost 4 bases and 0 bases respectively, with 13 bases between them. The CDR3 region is CASSSQGGGSYNEQFF. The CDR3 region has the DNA TGTGCCAGCAGTTCCCAGGGGGGTGGCTCCTACAATGAGCAGTTCTTC.

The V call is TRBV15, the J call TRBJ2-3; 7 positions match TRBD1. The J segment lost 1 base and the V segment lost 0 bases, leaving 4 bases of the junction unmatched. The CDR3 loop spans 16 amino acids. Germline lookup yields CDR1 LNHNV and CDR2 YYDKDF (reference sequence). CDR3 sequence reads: CATSREGTGGTDTQYF. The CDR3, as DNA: TGTGCCACCAGCAGAGAGGGAACAGGGGGCACAGATACGCAGTATTTT.

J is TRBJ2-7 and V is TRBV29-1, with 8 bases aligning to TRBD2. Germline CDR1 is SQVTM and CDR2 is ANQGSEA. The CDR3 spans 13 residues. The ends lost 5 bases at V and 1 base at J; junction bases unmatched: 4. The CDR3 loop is CSVFSGASYEQYF. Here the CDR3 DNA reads TGCAGCGTTTTTAGCGGGGCGTCCTACGAGCAGTACTTC.

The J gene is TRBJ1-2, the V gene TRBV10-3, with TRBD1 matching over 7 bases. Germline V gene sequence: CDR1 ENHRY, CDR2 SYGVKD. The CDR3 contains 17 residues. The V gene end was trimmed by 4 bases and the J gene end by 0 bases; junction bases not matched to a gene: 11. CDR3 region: CAISGPGQARSNYGYTF. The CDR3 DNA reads TGTGCCATCAGTGGGCCAGGACAGGCCCGTTCTAACTATGGCTACACCTTC.

This CDR3 is CASSLGHLFYEQYF. The CDR3 bases are TGTGCCAGCAGCCTCGGACACCTATTCTACGAGCAGTACTTC. This chain joins TRBV5-6 and TRBJ2-7; D is possibly TRBD1 (5 bases). V dropped 4 bases and J dropped 3 bases, with 14 bases sitting between them. The germline V gene encodes CDR1 SGHDT and CDR2 YYEEEE. The CDR3 totals 14 residues.

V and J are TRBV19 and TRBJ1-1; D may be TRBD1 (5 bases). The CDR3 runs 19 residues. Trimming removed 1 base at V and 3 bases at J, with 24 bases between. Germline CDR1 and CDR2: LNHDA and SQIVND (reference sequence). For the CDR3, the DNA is TGTGCCAGTAGTATAGGGTTACGGGTCCGGCTCGGGGGGGACACTGAAGCTTTCTTT. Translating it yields CASSIGLRVRLGGDTEAFF.

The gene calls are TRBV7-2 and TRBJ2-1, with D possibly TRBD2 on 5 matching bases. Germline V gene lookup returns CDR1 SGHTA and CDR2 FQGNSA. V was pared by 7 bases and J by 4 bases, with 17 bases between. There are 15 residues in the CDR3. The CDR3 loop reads CASTRAGQGYNEQFF. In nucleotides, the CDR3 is TGTGCCAGCACCCGTGCGGGTCAAGGATACAATGAGCAGTTCTTC.

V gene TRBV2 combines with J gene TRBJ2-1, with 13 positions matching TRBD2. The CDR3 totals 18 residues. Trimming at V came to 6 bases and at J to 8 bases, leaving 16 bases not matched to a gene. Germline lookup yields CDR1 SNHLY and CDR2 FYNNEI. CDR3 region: CASSESPTSGGRGHEQFF. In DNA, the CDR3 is TGTGCCAGCAGCGAAAGCCCGACTAGCGGGGGGCGGGGACATGAGCAGTTCTTC. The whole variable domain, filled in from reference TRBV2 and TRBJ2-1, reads EPEVTQTPSHQVTQMGQEVILRCVPISNHLYFYWYRQILGQKVEFLVSFYNNEISEKSEIFDDQFSVERPDGSNFTLKIRSTKLEDSAMYFCASSESPTSGGRGHEQFFGPGTRLTVL.

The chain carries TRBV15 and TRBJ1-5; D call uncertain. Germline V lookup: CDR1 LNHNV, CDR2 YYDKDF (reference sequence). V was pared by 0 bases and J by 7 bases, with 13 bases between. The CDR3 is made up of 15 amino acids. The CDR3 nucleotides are TGTGCCACCAGCAGAGATCGGTATTCGGGGCAGCCCCAGCATTTT. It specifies CATSRDRYSGQPQHF. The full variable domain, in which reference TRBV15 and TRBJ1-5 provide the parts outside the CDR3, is DAMVIQNPRYQVTQFGKPVTLSCSQTLNHNVMYWYQQKSSQAPKLLFHYYDKDFNNEADTPDNFQSRRPNTSFCFLDIRSPGLGDTAMYLCATSRDRYSGQPQHFGDGTRLSIL.

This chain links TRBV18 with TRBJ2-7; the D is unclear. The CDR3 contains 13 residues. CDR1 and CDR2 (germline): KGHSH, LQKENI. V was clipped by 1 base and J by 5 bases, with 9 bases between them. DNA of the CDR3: TGTGCCAGCTCACCACACTTAATCCACGAGCAGTACTTC. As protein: CASSPHLIHEQYF.

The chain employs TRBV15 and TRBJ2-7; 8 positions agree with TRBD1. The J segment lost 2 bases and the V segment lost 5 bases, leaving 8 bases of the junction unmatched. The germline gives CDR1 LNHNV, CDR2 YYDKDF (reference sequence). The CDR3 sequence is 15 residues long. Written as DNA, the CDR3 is TGTGCCACCAGCGGATCACGACAGGGGACCTACGAGCAGTACTTC. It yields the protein CATSGSRQGTYEQYF.

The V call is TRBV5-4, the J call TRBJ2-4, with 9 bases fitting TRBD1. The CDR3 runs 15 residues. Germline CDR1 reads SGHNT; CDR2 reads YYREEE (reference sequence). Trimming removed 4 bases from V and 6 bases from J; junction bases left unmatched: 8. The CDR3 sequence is CASSKLTGGGNIQYF. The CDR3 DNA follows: TGTGCCAGCAGCAAACTGACAGGGGGTGGAAACATTCAGTACTTC.

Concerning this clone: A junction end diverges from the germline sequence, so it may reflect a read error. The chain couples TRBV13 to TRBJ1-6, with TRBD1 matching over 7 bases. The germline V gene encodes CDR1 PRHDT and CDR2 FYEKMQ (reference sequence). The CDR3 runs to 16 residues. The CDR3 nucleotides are TGTGCCAGCAGTTTAGGGGGCAGCTCCTATAATTCACCCCTCCACTTT. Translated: CASSLGGSSYNSPLHF.

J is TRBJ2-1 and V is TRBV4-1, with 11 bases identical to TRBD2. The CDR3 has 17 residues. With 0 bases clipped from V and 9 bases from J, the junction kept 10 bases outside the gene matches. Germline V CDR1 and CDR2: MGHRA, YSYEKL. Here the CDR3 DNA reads TGCGCCAGCAGCCAAGATCAGGTAACTAGCGGGGGAGGTGAGCAGTTCTTC. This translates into CASSQDQVTSGGGEQFF.

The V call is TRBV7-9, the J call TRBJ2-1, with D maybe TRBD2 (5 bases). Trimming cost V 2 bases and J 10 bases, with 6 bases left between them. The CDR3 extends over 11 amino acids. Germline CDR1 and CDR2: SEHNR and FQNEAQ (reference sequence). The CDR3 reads CASSLQREQFF. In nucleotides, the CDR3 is TGTGCCAGCAGCTTACAGCGGGAGCAGTTCTTC.